This entry features one TCR beta chain sequence. This record comes from a study of control samples from healthy donors and cancer patients. Sequencing was performed with immunoSEQ multiplex PCR; in TCRdb, only in-frame clones are kept and a portion is missing. The table includes 90,000 to 100,000 clones, almost 85% detected once. This TCR came from a man in his 60s in good health. Source material: blood.

DNA of the CDR3: TGTGCCAGCGCGATAGGACTCGGGGGCGAAGGTGGCTACACCTTC. It yields the protein CASAIGLGGEGGYTF. The V gene is TRBV9, the J gene TRBJ1-2, with D maybe TRBD1 (6 bases). Germline lookup yields CDR1 SGDLS and CDR2 YYNGEE. V was shortened by 7 bases and J by 7 bases, with 23 bases between the two germline ends. The CDR3 spans 15 residues.